Shown below are 10 T cell receptor beta chains from a single sample sequenced in a study of T-cell reconstitution after alpha-beta-depleted transplantation in children. Unique molecular identifiers were incorporated when the TCRbeta library was constructed. TCRdb re-derived calls from the PCR reads in MiXCR, one entry per CDR3 protein. Here the sample spans fewer than 1 million distinct CDR3 sequences, 16% being singletons. The sequences come from PBMCs, mostly from graft donor cells, collected 360 days after TCRalphabeta/CD19-depleted stem cell transplant. Source of these receptors: a male patient aged 10 to 17 who had a stem cell transplant for acute lymphoblastic leukemia, so the T cells may come from the graft donor.

This clonotype was found a few times. This rearrangement joins TRBV24-1 to TRBJ2-1; 9 positions agree with TRBD2. V trimming: 5 bases; J trimming: 4 bases; junction bases outside the gene matches: 5. CDR1 and CDR2 from the germline V gene are KGHDR and SFDVKD. The CDR3 covers 15 residues. CDR3 region: CATSGGRVLYNEQFF. In DNA, the CDR3 is TGTGCCACCAGTGGCGGGAGGGTTCTGTACAATGAGCAGTTCTTC.

The chain uses TRBV12-3 or TRBV12-4 and TRBJ2-1; the D gene is possibly TRBD2 (5 bases). V shed 6 bases and J shed 1 base, with 16 bases lying between them. This CDR3 is built from 16 residues. This chain's CDR3 is CASRSDFGLSYNEQFF. The CDR3 nucleotides are TGTGCCAGCAGGTCGGACTTTGGCCTTTCCTACAATGAGCAGTTCTTC.

This clonotype was recorded a few times. A much larger clone sits a single nucleotide away, making a read error possible. This chain links TRBV5-1 with TRBJ2-1; D uncertain. This CDR3 spans 12 amino acids. Trimming took off 0 bases at V and 8 bases at J, with 6 bases between the two ends. Per germline, CDR1 SGHRS and CDR2 YFSETQ. The CDR3 DNA sequence: TGCGCCAGCAGCTTGGGTGAGGATGAGCAGTTCTTC. Translated, it gives CASSLGEDEQFF.

This clonotype was seen a handful of times. The chain couples TRBV6-2 or TRBV6-3 to TRBJ1-2, with 7 bases that match TRBD1. This CDR3 is built from 15 residues. The V and J ends lost 5 bases and 4 bases, in that order; junction bases with no gene match: 10. Germline CDR1 and CDR2: MNHEY and SVGEGT. CDR3 in DNA: TGTGCCAGCAGTACCCGACAGGGACTAGGCTATGGCTACACCTTC. Its translation: CASSTRQGLGYGYTF.

This clonotype was recorded many times. The chain combines TRBV4-1 with TRBJ1-3; unclear D gene. Germline V gene data show CDR1 as MGHRA and CDR2 as YSYEKL. The V gene lost 2 bases and the J gene lost 0 bases, with 8 bases spanning the gap. CDR3 length equals 15 residues. CDR3 region: CASSQRLISGNTIYF. CDR3 in DNA: TGCGCCAGCAGCCAAAGGCTGATCTCTGGAAACACCATATATTTT.

This clonotype has a count of ten or more. The V and J genes are TRBV5-1 and TRBJ2-7; TRBD2 matches 11 bases. This CDR3 is built from 15 residues. Germline lookup yields CDR1 SGHRS and CDR2 YFSETQ. Trimming at V came to 4 bases and at J to 2 bases, leaving 5 bases not matched to a gene. CDR3 sequence (DNA): TGCGCCAGCAGCATGGGACTAGCGGCTACCTACGAGCAGTACTTC. This encodes CASSMGLAATYEQYF.

This clonotype has just a few counts. The chain has TRBV27 and TRBJ2-2; 8 nucleotides match TRBD1. There are 14 residues in the CDR3. Trimming removed 6 bases from V and 3 bases from J; junction bases left unmatched: 3. CDR1 is MNHEY and CDR2 is SMNVEV in the germline V gene (reference sequence). This CDR3 reads CASRRTGHTGELFF. In DNA form, the CDR3 reads TGTGCCAGCAGACGGACAGGGCACACCGGGGAGCTGTTTTTT.

V and J are TRBV11-1 and TRBJ2-7; D might be TRBD1 (7 bases). CDR1 is SGHAT and CDR2 is FQDESV in the germline V gene (reference sequence). V was pared by 3 bases and J by 4 bases, with 13 bases between. There are 14 residues in the CDR3. The CDR3 DNA reads TGTGCCAGCAGCTTTGAACAGGGGAGGTACGAGCAGTACTTC. It is translated as CASSFEQGRYEQYF.

The J gene is TRBJ1-1, the V gene TRBV12-3 or TRBV12-4; 11 bases align to TRBD1. Germline trimming cut 3 bases from V and 3 bases from J; bases unmatched to any gene: 3. The CDR3 spans 15 residues. CDR3 coding DNA: TGTGCCAGCAGTTTGGGACAGGGGGTTTACACTGAAGCTTTCTTT. The encoded protein is CASSLGQGVYTEAFF.

This clonotype was seen only a few times. The J gene is TRBJ2-7, the V gene TRBV19; D is uncertain. The CDR3 is 12 amino acids. V gave up 2 bases and J gave up 6 bases, with 8 bases separating them. Germline V CDR1 and CDR2: LNHDA, SQIVND (reference sequence). The CDR3 loop is CASSISPFEQYF. DNA for the CDR3: TGTGCCAGTAGTATATCACCCTTCGAGCAGTACTTC.